A single sample is the source of the 28 T cell receptor beta chains below, sequenced in a study of blood T cell repertoires in COVID-19 (dated by TCRdb to 2020 to 2022). Receptor amplification or capture employed the immunoSEQ multiplex PCR assay. As stored in TCRdb, this immuneACCESS dataset retains in-frame rearrangements with V and J assigned. A fraction of the clones does not appear; measured against another copy, unresolved V genes explain less than half of the discrepancy, and the remainder lacks a known reason. For this sample the table gives about 280,000 clones, of which approximately 85% were detected only once. The ten largest clones take up 9% to 9.5% of the sample. Sequencing was performed on peripheral blood. Every receptor here comes from a man younger than 35 with active or convalescent COVID-19.

The rearrangement links TRBV7-2 to TRBJ1-5; D might be TRBD1 (5 bases). Germline V gene data show CDR1 as SGHTA and CDR2 as FQGNSA. V was pared by 5 bases and J by 0 bases, with 8 bases between. There are 14 residues in the CDR3. CDR3 DNA sequence: TGTGCCAGCAGCCCGACAGCTAGCAATCAGCCCCAGCATTTT. This gives the protein CASSPTASNQPQHF.

The chain combines TRBV20-1 with TRBJ1-2, with D tentatively TRBD1 (5 bases). Per germline, CDR1 DFQATT and CDR2 SNEGSKA (reference sequence). The V and J ends lost 3 bases and 3 bases respectively, with 17 bases between them. This CDR3 is 15 amino acids long. This CDR3 is CSASFTSGGDYGYTF. The CDR3 bases are TGCAGTGCTAGTTTTACCTCGGGGGGGGACTATGGCTACACCTTC.

The rearrangement links TRBV6-2 or TRBV6-3 to TRBJ2-2, with 12 positions matching TRBD2. The CDR3 sequence is 15 residues long. With V trimmed by 3 bases and J by 6 bases, 2 bases remained unmatched. The germline V gene encodes CDR1 MNHEY and CDR2 SVGEGT. The CDR3 spells CASSYRLAGAGELFF. The CDR3 bases are TGTGCCAGCAGTTATCGACTAGCGGGGGCCGGGGAGCTGTTTTTT.

The chain links TRBV18 to TRBJ1-4; a weak D match, TRBD1 (5 bases). Germline CDR1 reads KGHSH; CDR2 reads LQKENI. The CDR3 is 13 residues long. V lost 4 bases, J lost 14 bases, and 17 bases lay in between. This chain's CDR3 is CASSRDGAPRLFF. The CDR3 region has the DNA TGTGCCAGCTCACGTGATGGGGCCCCCCGCCTGTTTTTT.

This clone showed up just once. The CDR3 nucleotides are TGTGCCAGCAGGCTAGCAGTCGAGCGGGGCTACACCTTC. It encodes CASRLAVERGYTF. The J gene is TRBJ1-2, the V gene TRBV6-5; D call uncertain. The CDR3 totals 13 residues. CDR1 is MNHEY and CDR2 is SVGAGI in the germline V gene. V gave up 6 bases and J gave up 8 bases, with 16 bases separating them.

The genes are TRBV9 and TRBJ2-4; 8 nucleotides match TRBD1. Looked up from germline, CDR1 is SGDLS and CDR2 is YYNGEE. The junction had 21 bases not matched to a gene; V was cut back by 4 bases and J by 9 bases. The CDR3 length is 18 residues. The CDR3 DNA sequence: TGTGCCAGCAGCCCCCCCGGCCTGGCAGGGGGCAGCCTAGGCATTCAGTACTTC. This translates into CASSPPGLAGGSLGIQYF.

The chain combines TRBV28 with TRBJ2-7, with 9 positions matching TRBD2. CDR1 is MDHEN, CDR2 SYDVKM, per germline. The CDR3 is 16 amino acids. Trimming removed 8 bases from V and 2 bases from J; junction bases left unmatched: 13. CDR3 protein: CASDSSGEPMTYEQYF. The CDR3, as DNA: TGTGCCAGCGACTCTAGCGGGGAACCGATGACCTACGAGCAGTACTTC.

The J gene is TRBJ2-5, the V gene TRBV19; perhaps TRBD1 as D (5 bases). CDR1 LNHDA and CDR2 SQIVND come from the germline V gene (reference sequence). The CDR3 runs 17 residues. V lost 6 bases, J lost 7 bases, and 27 bases lay in between. For the CDR3, the DNA is TGTGCCAGTAGCCGGATTTCCGGGTTTTCAAGACAGACGACCCAGTACTTC. Translation gives CASSRISGFSRQTTQYF.

This chain links TRBV7-2 with TRBJ2-7, with 8 positions matching TRBD2. J lost 2 bases, V lost 8 bases, and 5 bases had no gene match. This CDR3 region has 13 residues. Looked up from germline, CDR1 is SGHTA and CDR2 is FQGNSA. CDR3: CASCAGLAYEQYF. The CDR3 DNA reads as TGTGCCAGCTGCGCGGGACTAGCCTACGAGCAGTACTTC.

This chain uses TRBV5-6 with TRBJ1-2; weak D call: TRBD1 (6 bases). The CDR3 has 12 amino acids. The V gene lost 4 bases and the J gene lost 8 bases, with 12 bases spanning the gap. The germline V gene has CDR1 SGHDT and CDR2 YYEEEE. Here the CDR3 reads CASSPGVGGYTF. The CDR3 DNA follows: TGTGCCAGCAGCCCAGGGGTTGGAGGCTACACCTTC. The full variable domain, in which reference TRBV5-6 and TRBJ1-2 provide the parts outside the CDR3, is DAGVTQSPTHLIKTRGQQVTLRCSPKSGHDTVSWYQQALGQGPQFIFQYYEEEERQRGNFPDRFSGHQFPNYSSELNVNALLLGDSALYLCASSPGVGGYTFGSGTRLTVV.

The V and J genes are TRBV2 and TRBJ2-7; TRBD2 agrees at 13 bases. CDR1 SNHLY and CDR2 FYNNEI come from the germline V gene. The CDR3 contains 14 residues. The junction had 2 bases not matched to a gene; V was cut back by 5 bases and J by 4 bases. CDR3 nucleotides: TGTGCCAGCAGTCCGACTAGCGGGGGGTACGAGCAGTACTTC. Amino acid sequence: CASSPTSGGYEQYF.

The rearrangement links TRBV23-1 to TRBJ2-5, with a weak D call TRBD1 (5 bases). TRBV23-1 falls under the ORF class, with uncertain function. The CDR3 contains 15 residues. V was clipped by 4 bases and J by 5 bases, with 17 bases between them. CDR3 residues: CASSRRIQGGETQYF. The CDR3, as DNA: TGCGCCAGCAGTCGACGGATTCAGGGCGGCGAGACCCAGTACTTC.

CDR3 sequence (DNA): TGCGCCAGCGTCGGGACAGCGGGGCAGTTCTTC. This encodes CASVGTAGQFF. The V call is TRBV23-1, the J call TRBJ2-1; D is perhaps TRBD1 (7 bases). TRBV23-1 qualifies as an ORF whose function is uncertain. Trimming took 8 bases from V and 12 from J, leaving 14 bases between them. The CDR3 length is 11 residues.

V gene TRBV7-9 combines with J gene TRBJ1-2, with D hard to call. CDR3 length equals 13 residues. The V end was cut by 1 base, the J end by 5 bases, with 8 bases between. Germline V lookup: CDR1 SEHNR, CDR2 FQNEAQ (reference sequence). CDR3: CASSLVGSYGYTF. The CDR3 DNA reads as TGTGCCAGCAGCTTAGTCGGGAGTTATGGCTACACCTTC. Supplemented by reference TRBV7-9 and TRBJ1-2, the full variable domain reads DTGVSQNPRHKITKRGQNVTFRCDPISEHNRLYWYRQTLGQGPEFLTYFQNEAQLEKSRLLSDRFSAERPKGSFSTLEIQRTEQGDSAMYLCASSLVGSYGYTFGSGTRLTVV.

The chain combines TRBV11-2 with TRBJ2-3, with unresolved D. CDR1 SGHAT and CDR2 FQNNGV come from the germline V gene. V gave up 5 bases and J gave up 3 bases, with 9 bases separating them. The CDR3 covers 13 residues. The CDR3 DNA is TGTGCCAGCAGCGGCATCACAACAGATACGCAGTATTTT. Translating it yields CASSGITTDTQYF.

The chain employs TRBV13 and TRBJ1-2; weak D call: TRBD1 (5 bases). CDR1 is PRHDT and CDR2 is FYEKMQ in the germline V gene (reference sequence). The CDR3 extends over 14 amino acids. Trimming removed 5 bases from V and 4 bases from J, with 14 bases in between. The DNA of the CDR3 is TGTGCCAGCAGCCATCCTGACAGCAGCTATGGCTACACCTTC. Its translation is CASSHPDSSYGYTF. The entire variable domain, with the rest obtained from reference TRBV13 and TRBJ1-2, is as follows: AAGVIQSPRHLIKEKRETATLKCYPIPRHDTVYWYQQGPGQDPQFLISFYEKMQSDKGSIPDRFSAQQFSDYHSELNMSSLELGDSALYFCASSHPDSSYGYTFGSGTRLTVV.

The gene calls are TRBV13 and TRBJ2-3, with 11 nucleotides matching TRBD2. V was pared by 5 bases and J by 2 bases, with 9 bases of the junction left unmatched. This CDR3 is 17 amino acids long. The germline V gene has CDR1 PRHDT and CDR2 FYEKMQ (reference sequence). The CDR3 DNA follows: TGTGCCAGCAGCCCCCGACTAGCGGGGTCGGACACAGATACGCAGTATTTT. Protein sequence: CASSPRLAGSDTDTQYF. Drawing the rest from reference TRBV13 and TRBJ2-3, the complete variable domain is AAGVIQSPRHLIKEKRETATLKCYPIPRHDTVYWYQQGPGQDPQFLISFYEKMQSDKGSIPDRFSAQQFSDYHSELNMSSLELGDSALYFCASSPRLAGSDTDTQYFGPGTRLTVL.

The rearrangement uses TRBV9 and TRBJ2-2, with TRBD1 identical over 7 bases. This CDR3 is built from 15 residues. Germline V gene data show CDR1 as SGDLS and CDR2 as YYNGEE. V shed 3 bases and J 6 bases; nucleotides not matched to a gene: 8. This CDR3 reads CASSDGRGIAGELFF. The DNA for the CDR3 is TGTGCCAGCAGCGACGGCAGGGGGATCGCCGGGGAGCTGTTTTTT.

The chain has TRBV2 and TRBJ2-5, with a tentative D call TRBD2 (7 bases). The CDR3 covers 16 residues. Germline CDR1 is SNHLY and CDR2 is FYNNEI. V shed 0 bases and J shed 1 base, with 12 bases lying between them. The CDR3 coding sequence is TGTGCCAGCAGTGAAGCGACGCGGGGGCGCCAAGAGACCCAGTACTTC. As protein: CASSEATRGRQETQYF.

Details on this clone: Being one base from a much bigger clone, this may be a read error. The V call is TRBV27, the J call TRBJ1-5; D not certain. The CDR3 has 12 amino acids. V lost 3 bases and J lost 4, with 4 bases in between. CDR1 is MNHEY and CDR2 is SMNVEV in the germline V gene (reference sequence). CDR3 nucleotides: TGTGCCAGCAGTTTCCTGAATCAGCCCCAGCATTTT. Encoded protein: CASSFLNQPQHF.

V and J are TRBV6-2 or TRBV6-3 and TRBJ1-6, with D tentatively TRBD1 (5 bases). V was cut by 0 bases and J by 14 bases, with 14 bases left in between. The CDR3 runs to 14 residues. Germline lookup yields CDR1 MNHEY and CDR2 SVGEGT. The DNA of the CDR3 is TGTGCCAGCAGTTACTCCGGTCGGCAGGACACCCTCCACTTT. Amino acids: CASSYSGRQDTLHF.

V gene TRBV9 combines with J gene TRBJ2-5, with TRBD1 identical over 10 bases. CDR3 length: 13 residues. With 4 bases clipped from V and 14 bases from J, the junction kept 11 bases outside the gene matches. Germline V CDR1 and CDR2: SGDLS, YYNGEE. Here the CDR3 DNA reads TGTGCCAGCAGCCCGGGACAGGGGACTCCGTGTTACTTC. Its protein product is CASSPGQGTPCYF.

The J gene is TRBJ2-7, the V gene TRBV5-1, with 15 nucleotides matching TRBD2. The CDR3 has 15 residues. V dropped 2 bases and J dropped 7; count of bases not matched to a gene: 4. Germline values: CDR1 SGHRS, CDR2 YFSETQ. In DNA form, the CDR3 reads TGCGCCAGCAGCTTATGGACTAGCGGGGGGGCGGAGCAGTACTTC. It translates to CASSLWTSGGAEQYF. Drawing the rest from reference TRBV5-1 and TRBJ2-7, the complete variable domain is KAGVTQTPRYLIKTRGQQVTLSCSPISGHRSVSWYQQTPGQGLQFLFEYFSETQRNKGNFPGRFSGRQFSNSRSEMNVSTLELGDSALYLCASSLWTSGGAEQYFGPGTRLTVT.

V is TRBV5-1 and J is TRBJ2-3; possible D gene TRBD1, 5 bases. The CDR3 runs 19 residues. Per the germline V gene, CDR1 is SGHRS and CDR2 is YFSETQ. The V end was cut by 4 bases, the J end by 0 bases, with 24 bases between. In nucleotides, the CDR3 is TGCGCCAGCAGCACCCCGAGTGGGGCAGCCAGAACTAGCACAGATACGCAGTATTTT. It yields the protein CASSTPSGAARTSTDTQYF.

The genes are TRBV19 and TRBJ2-3; a weak D match, TRBD1 (5 bases). Trimming shortened V by 3 bases and J by 4 bases, and 17 bases separated the two germline ends. Germline V gives CDR1 LNHDA, CDR2 SQIVND (reference sequence). The CDR3 runs to 16 residues. For the CDR3, the DNA is TGTGCCAGTAGTATTCCTTTTCGGCAGGGCCCAGATACGCAGTATTTT. Its protein is CASSIPFRQGPDTQYF. Variable domain in full (rest from reference TRBV19 and TRBJ2-3): DGGITQSPKYLFRKEGQNVTLSCEQNLNHDAMYWYRQDPGQGLRLIYYSQIVNDFQKGDIAEGYSVSREKKESFPLTVTSAQKNPTAFYLCASSIPFRQGPDTQYFGPGTRLTVL.

This chain connects TRBV5-4 to TRBJ2-3, with D hard to call. The CDR3 length is 17 residues. V was cut by 0 bases and J by 0 bases, with 14 bases left in between. CDR1 is SGHNT, CDR2 YYREEE, per germline (reference sequence). In DNA, the CDR3 is TGTGCCAGCAGCTTGGCCTGCGATCCCCGTAGCACAGATACGCAGTATTTT. Translated: CASSLACDPRSTDTQYF.

This clone was seen a few times. This rearrangement joins TRBV21-1 to TRBJ2-2; TRBD2, the D gene given by the table, was not confirmed from the DNA. TRBV21-1 has pseudogene status. The CDR3 consists of 19 residues. CDR3 coding DNA: TGTGCCAGCAGCAAAGGCCGACCTCTAGCGGGGGGGAACACCGGGGAGCTGTTTTTT. Protein: CASSKGRPLAGGNTGELFF.

This clone appeared a single time. This chain connects TRBV14 to TRBJ2-1; 8 bases align to TRBD2. The CDR3 loop spans 15 amino acids. Germline-derived CDR1 and CDR2 are SGHDN and FVKESK. V lost 2 bases and J lost 7; bases outside the gene matches: 7. In DNA, the CDR3 is TGTGCCAGCAGCCAAAAGCGGGGGATCGAAAATGAGCAGTTCTTC. It encodes CASSQKRGIENEQFF.